The TCR beta chain described here comes from a study of blood T cell repertoires in COVID-19. Study as a whole: Spain, Italy and the United States supplied samples that represented acute and convalescent COVID-19. PBMCs, B-cell-depleted T cells, or T cells provided the cDNA or gDNA that made up the material.

The table came from immunoSEQ multiplex PCR; TCRdb's copy has only in-frame clones and leaves some out. The sample contains 170,000 or so clones, more than 70% of which appear only once. Trimming cost V 9 bases and J 1 base; bases outside gene matches: 9. Germline V gene lookup returns CDR1 ENHRY and CDR2 SYGVKD. The CDR3 totals 15 residues. The sequence derives from a man aged 18 to 30 with active or convalescent COVID-19. The chain recombines TRBV10-3 with TRBJ1-3; 7 bases fit TRBD1. Material for sequencing was peripheral blood. For the CDR3, the DNA is TGTGCCATAGGACCGGGACAGTATTCTGGAAACACCATATATTTT. As protein: CAIGPGQYSGNTIYF.